This T cell receptor beta chain was identified during a study of cytomegalovirus exposure and HLA in healthy donors. Overall study results and limits: Generally TCR sequences proved uncommon, though certain public TCRs appeared in numerous donors.

PCR was performed using 60 Vbeta and 13 Jbeta primers. Clones were read by immunoSEQ multiplex PCR, and TCRdb kept only the in-frame ones, dropping some. The table lists about 150,000 clones, more than 75% of them singletons, with 7.7% in the top ten. Germline lookup yields CDR1 SEHNR and CDR2 FQNEAQ (reference sequence). CDR3 size: 14 residues. Losses at the gene ends were 4 bases for V and 5 bases for J; bases not matched to a gene: 6. On this clone itself: Its specificity is not known.

The source of this sequence is a man aged 30 to 45 in good health and CMV-seropositive. J is TRBJ2-7 and V is TRBV7-9, with 9 bases lining up with TRBD2. The sample consisted of PBMCs. CDR3 loop: CASSWGGRADEQYF. Here the CDR3 DNA reads TGTGCCAGCAGCTGGGGCGGGAGGGCCGACGAGCAGTACTTC.